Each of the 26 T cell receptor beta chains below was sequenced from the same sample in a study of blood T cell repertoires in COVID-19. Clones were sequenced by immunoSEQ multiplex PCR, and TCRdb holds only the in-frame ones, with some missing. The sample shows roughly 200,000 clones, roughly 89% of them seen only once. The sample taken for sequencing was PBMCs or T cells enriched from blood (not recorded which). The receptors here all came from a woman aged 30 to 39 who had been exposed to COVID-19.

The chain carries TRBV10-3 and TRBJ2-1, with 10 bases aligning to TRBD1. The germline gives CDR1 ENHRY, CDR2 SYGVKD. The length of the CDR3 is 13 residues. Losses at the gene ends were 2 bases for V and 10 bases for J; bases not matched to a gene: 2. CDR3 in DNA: TGTGCCATCAGTGAGGGACAGGGGGTCGAGCAGTTCTTC. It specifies CAISEGQGVEQFF.

The CDR3 reads CASDRGHGYTF. The CDR3, as DNA: TGTGCCAGCGACAGGGGGCACGGCTACACCTTC. The chain combines TRBV19 with TRBJ1-2; 10 bases map to TRBD1. Trimming cost V 9 bases and J 8 bases; bases outside gene matches: 3. Germline V gene data show CDR1 as LNHDA and CDR2 as SQIVND (reference sequence). The CDR3 extends over 11 amino acids.

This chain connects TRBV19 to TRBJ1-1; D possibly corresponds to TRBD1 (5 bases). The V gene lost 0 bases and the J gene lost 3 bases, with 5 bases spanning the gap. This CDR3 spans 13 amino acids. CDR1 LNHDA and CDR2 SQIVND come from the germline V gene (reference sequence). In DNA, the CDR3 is TGTGCCAGTAGTATAGACAGGGACACTGAAGCTTTCTTT. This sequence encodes CASSIDRDTEAFF. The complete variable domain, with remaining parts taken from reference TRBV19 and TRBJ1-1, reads DGGITQSPKYLFRKEGQNVTLSCEQNLNHDAMYWYRQDPGQGLRLIYYSQIVNDFQKGDIAEGYSVSREKKESFPLTVTSAQKNPTAFYLCASSIDRDTEAFFGQGTRLTVV.

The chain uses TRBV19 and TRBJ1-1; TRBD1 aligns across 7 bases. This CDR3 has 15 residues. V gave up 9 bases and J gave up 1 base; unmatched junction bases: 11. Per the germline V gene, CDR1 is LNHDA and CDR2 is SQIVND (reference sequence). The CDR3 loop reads CASPPPGTANTEAFF. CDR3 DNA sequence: TGTGCCAGCCCACCCCCCGGGACAGCGAACACTGAAGCTTTCTTT.

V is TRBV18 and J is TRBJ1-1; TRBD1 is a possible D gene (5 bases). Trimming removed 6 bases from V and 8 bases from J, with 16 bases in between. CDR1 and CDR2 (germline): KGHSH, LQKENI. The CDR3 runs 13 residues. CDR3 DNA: TGTGCCAGCTCCGCGATCGCGACAGCGGAAGCTTTCTTT. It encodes CASSAIATAEAFF.

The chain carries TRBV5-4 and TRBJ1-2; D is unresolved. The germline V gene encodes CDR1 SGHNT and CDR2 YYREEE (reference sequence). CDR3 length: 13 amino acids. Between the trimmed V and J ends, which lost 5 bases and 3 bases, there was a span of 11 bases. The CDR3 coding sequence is TGTGCCAGCAGTACCGAGTTTGACTATGGCTACACCTTC. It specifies CASSTEFDYGYTF.

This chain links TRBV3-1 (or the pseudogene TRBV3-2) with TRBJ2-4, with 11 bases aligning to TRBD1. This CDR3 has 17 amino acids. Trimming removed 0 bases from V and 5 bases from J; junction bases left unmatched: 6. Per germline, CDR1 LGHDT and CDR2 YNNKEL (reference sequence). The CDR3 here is CASSQEGTGGDQNIQYF. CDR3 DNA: TGTGCCAGCAGCCAAGAAGGGACAGGGGGTGACCAAAACATTCAGTACTTC.

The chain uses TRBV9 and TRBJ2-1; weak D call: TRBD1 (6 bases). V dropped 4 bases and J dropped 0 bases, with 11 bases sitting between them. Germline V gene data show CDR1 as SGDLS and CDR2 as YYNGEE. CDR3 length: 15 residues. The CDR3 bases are TGTGCCAGCAGCTCAGGGGTGAGCTCCTACAATGAGCAGTTCTTC. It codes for CASSSGVSSYNEQFF.

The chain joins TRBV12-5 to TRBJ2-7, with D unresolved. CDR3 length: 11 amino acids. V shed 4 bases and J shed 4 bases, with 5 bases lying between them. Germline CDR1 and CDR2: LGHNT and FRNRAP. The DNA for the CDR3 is TGTGCTAGTGGTTCGGGTTACGAGCAGTACTTC. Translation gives CASGSGYEQYF.

The CDR3 protein is CATSPGRGRREYQETQYF. The CDR3 coding sequence is TGTGCCACCAGCCCCGGCAGGGGGCGACGGGAGTACCAAGAGACCCAGTACTTC. The rearrangement links TRBV15 to TRBJ2-5; 8 bases align to TRBD1. V trimming: 5 bases; J trimming: 0 bases; junction bases outside the gene matches: 14. The germline CDR1 and CDR2 sequences are LNHNV and YYDKDF (reference sequence). The CDR3 covers 18 residues.

The CDR3 sequence: CASSDRDRRYGYTF. The CDR3, as DNA: TGTGCCAGCAGCGACCGGGACAGGAGATATGGCTACACCTTC. The V call is TRBV9, the J call TRBJ1-2, with 8 bases fitting TRBD1. The CDR3 is 14 amino acids. Germline values: CDR1 SGDLS, CDR2 YYNGEE. With V trimmed by 3 bases and J by 5 bases, 6 bases remained unmatched.

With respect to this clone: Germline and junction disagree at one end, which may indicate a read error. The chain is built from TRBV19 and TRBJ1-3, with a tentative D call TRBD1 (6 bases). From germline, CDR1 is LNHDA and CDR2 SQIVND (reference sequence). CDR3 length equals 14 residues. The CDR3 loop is CASSTIYPPDSPNF. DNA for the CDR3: TGTGCCAGTAGTACCATATACCCCCCGGACAGCCCCAATTTT.

In nucleotides, the CDR3 is TGTGCCAGCAGGCCCGACAGGGGTCGTCCACCCCTCCACTTT. This encodes CASRPDRGRPPLHF. This chain links TRBV6-5 with TRBJ1-6; 8 bases fit TRBD1. V was pared by 6 bases and J by 11 bases, with 9 bases of the junction left unmatched. From germline, CDR1 is MNHEY and CDR2 SVGAGI. This CDR3 is 14 amino acids long.

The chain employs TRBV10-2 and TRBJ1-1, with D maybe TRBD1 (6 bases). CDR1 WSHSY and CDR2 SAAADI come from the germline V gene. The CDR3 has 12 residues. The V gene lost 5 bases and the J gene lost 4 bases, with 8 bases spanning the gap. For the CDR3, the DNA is TGCGCCAGCAGTCGGGGGGCCACTGAAGCTTTCTTT. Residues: CASSRGATEAFF.

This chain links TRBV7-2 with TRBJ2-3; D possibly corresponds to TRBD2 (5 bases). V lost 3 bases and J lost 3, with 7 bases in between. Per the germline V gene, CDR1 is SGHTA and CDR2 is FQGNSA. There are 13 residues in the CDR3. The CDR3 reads CASSFRGTDTQYF. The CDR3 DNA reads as TGTGCCAGCAGCTTCCGGGGAACAGATACGCAGTATTTT.

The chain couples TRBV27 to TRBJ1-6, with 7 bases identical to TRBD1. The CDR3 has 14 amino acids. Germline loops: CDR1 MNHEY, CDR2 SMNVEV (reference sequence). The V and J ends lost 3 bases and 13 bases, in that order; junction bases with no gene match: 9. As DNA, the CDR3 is TGTGCCAGCAGTTTTGGACAGGACTTAAGGCCCCTCCACTTT. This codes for CASSFGQDLRPLHF.

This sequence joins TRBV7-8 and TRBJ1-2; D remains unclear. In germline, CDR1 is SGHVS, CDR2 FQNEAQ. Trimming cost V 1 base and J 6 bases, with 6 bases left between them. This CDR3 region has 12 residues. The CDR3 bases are TGTGCCAGCAGCTTAGTCCCCGATGGCTACACCTTC. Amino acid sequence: CASSLVPDGYTF.

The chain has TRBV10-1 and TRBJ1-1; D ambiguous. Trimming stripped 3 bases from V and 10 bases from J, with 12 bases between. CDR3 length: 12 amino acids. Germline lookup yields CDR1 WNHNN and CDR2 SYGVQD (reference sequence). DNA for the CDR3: TGCGCCAGCAGTGATCGAGGCCCCGCAGCTTTCTTT. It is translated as CASSDRGPAAFF.

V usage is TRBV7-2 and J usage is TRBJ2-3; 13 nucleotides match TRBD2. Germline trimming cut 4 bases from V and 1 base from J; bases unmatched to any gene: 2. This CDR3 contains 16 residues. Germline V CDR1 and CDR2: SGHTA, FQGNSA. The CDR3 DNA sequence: TGTGCCAGCAGCTCGGGACTAGCGGGGCGCACAGATACGCAGTATTTT. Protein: CASSSGLAGRTDTQYF.

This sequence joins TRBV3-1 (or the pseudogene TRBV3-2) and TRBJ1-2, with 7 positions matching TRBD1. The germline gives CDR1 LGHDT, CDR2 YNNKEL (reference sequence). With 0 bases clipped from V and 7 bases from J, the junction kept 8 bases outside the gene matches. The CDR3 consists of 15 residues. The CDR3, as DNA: TGTGCCAGCAGCCAAGATCCCTGGACAGGATTTGGCTACACCTTC. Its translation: CASSQDPWTGFGYTF.

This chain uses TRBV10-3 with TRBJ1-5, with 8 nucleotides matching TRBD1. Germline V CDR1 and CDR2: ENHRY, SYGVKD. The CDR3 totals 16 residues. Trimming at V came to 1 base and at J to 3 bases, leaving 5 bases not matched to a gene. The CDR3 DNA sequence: TGTGCCATCAGTGAGTGGGCAGGGGGCTCCAATCAGCCCCAGCATTTT. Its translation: CAISEWAGGSNQPQHF.

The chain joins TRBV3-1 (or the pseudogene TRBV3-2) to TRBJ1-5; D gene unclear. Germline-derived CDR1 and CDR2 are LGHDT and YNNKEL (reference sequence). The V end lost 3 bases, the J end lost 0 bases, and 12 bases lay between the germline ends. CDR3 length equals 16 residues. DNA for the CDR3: TGTGCCAGCAGCCAGGCCAGTCCATATAGCAATCAGCCCCAGCATTTT. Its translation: CASSQASPYSNQPQHF.

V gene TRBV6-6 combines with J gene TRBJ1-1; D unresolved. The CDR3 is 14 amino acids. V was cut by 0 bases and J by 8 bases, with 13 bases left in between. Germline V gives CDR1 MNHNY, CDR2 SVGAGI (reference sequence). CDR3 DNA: TGTGCCAGCAGTTACTCGAGCCTCACGGGAGAAGCTTTCTTT. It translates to CASSYSSLTGEAFF.

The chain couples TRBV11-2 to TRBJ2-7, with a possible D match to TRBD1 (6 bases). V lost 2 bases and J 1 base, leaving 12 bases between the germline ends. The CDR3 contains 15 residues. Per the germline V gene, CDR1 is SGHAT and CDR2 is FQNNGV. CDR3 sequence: CASSLLTGISYEQYF. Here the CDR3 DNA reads TGTGCCAGCAGCTTACTCACAGGGATTTCCTACGAGCAGTACTTC. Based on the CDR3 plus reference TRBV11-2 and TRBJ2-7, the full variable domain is EAGVAQSPRYKIIEKRQSVAFWCNPISGHATLYWYQQILGQGPKLLIQFQNNGVVDDSQLPKDRFSAERLKGVDSTLKIQPAKLEDSAVYLCASSLLTGISYEQYFGPGTRLTVT.

In DNA, the CDR3 is TGTGCCAGCAGACGGGACTTCCTGGGGACCGGGGAGCTGTTTTTT. It codes for CASRRDFLGTGELFF. V gene TRBV5-4 combines with J gene TRBJ2-2, with D possibly being TRBD2 (6 bases). Looked up from germline, CDR1 is SGHNT and CDR2 is YYREEE (reference sequence). The germline V and J ends were trimmed by 5 bases and 5 bases, with 16 bases remaining between them. The CDR3 spans 15 residues.

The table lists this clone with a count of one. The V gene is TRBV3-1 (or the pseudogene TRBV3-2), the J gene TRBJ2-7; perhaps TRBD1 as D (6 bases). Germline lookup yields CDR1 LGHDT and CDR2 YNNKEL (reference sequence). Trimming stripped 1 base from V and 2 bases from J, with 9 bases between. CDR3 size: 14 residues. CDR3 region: CASSQGRGTYEQYF. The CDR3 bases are TGTGCCAGCAGCCAAGGCAGGGGAACCTACGAGCAGTACTTC.